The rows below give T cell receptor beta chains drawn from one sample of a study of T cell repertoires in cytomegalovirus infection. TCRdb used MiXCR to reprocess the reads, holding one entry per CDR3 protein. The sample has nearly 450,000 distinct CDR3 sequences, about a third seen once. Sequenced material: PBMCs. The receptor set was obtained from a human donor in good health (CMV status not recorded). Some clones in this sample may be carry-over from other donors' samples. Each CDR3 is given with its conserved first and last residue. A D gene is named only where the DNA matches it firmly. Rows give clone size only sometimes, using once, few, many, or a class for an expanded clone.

CASRQGLYEQYF | TGTGCCAGCAGGCAGGGGTTGTACGAGCAGTACTTC | NA | TRBJ2-7 | NA | TRBV28
CASGLAEMNTGELFF | TGTGCCAGCGGACTAGCGGAGATGAACACCGGGGAGCTGTTTTTT | TRBD2 | TRBJ2-2 | NA | TRBV6-1
CASSYFAGNQPQHF | TGTGCCAGCAGTTACTTCGCGGGCAATCAGCCCCAGCATTTT | NA | TRBJ1-5 | NA | TRBV6-6
CASSFLAKMNTEAFF | TGTGCCAGCAGCTTCTTAGCTAAAATGAACACTGAAGCTTTCTTT | NA | TRBJ1-1 | NA | TRBV11-2
CASSIAGPDRVVTDTQYF | TGTGCCAGTAGTATTGCCGGCCCAGACAGGGTTGTGACAGATACGCAGTATTTT | TRBD1 | TRBJ2-3 | NA | TRBV19
CSATTGKTTEAFF | TGCAGTGCTACGACAGGGAAGACGACTGAAGCTTTCTTT | TRBD1 | TRBJ1-1 | few | TRBV20-1
CASRGRTPTEMTYNEQFF | TGTGCCAGCAGAGGCAGGACACCTACCGAGATGACCTACAATGAGCAGTTCTTC | NA | TRBJ2-1 | few | TRBV2
CASNIRDSCGYTF | TGTGCCAGCAACATCCGGGACAGCTGTGGCTACACCTTC | TRBD1 | TRBJ1-2 | NA | TRBV12-3/TRBV12-4
CASSPEGIGEKLFF | TGCGCCAGCAGCCCGGAAGGTATAGGAGAAAAACTGTTTTTT | NA | TRBJ1-4 | few | TRBV4-1
CASSLARGPIGNEQFF | TGTGCCAGCAGTTTGGCGAGGGGGCCGATAGGTAATGAGCAGTTCTTC | TRBD1 | TRBJ2-1 | NA | TRBV12-3/TRBV12-4
CARSLSVGADKQYF | TGTGCCCGCAGCTTAAGCGTGGGTGCAGATAAGCAGTATTTT | NA | TRBJ2-3 | NA | TRBV11-2
CASSYTGTYGSPLHF | TGTGCCAGCAGTTACACCGGGACCTATGGTTCACCCCTCCACTTT | NA | TRBJ1-6 | few | TRBV7-9
CASSLGPDASLPQHF | TGTGCCAGCAGTTTGGGACCTGACGCATCTCTGCCCCAGCATTTT | NA | TRBJ1-5 | few | TRBV12-3/TRBV12-4
CASSILSASTDTQYF | TGTGCCAGTAGTATTCTGTCAGCTAGCACAGATACGCAGTATTTT | NA | TRBJ2-3 | many | TRBV19
CASSRGQGSYEQYF | TGTGCCAGCAGCCGTGGACAGGGTTCCTACGAGCAGTACTTC | TRBD1 | TRBJ2-7 | many | TRBV11-2
CASRWDGESSPLHF | TGCGCCAGCAGATGGGACGGAGAAAGCTCACCCCTCCACTTT | NA | TRBJ1-6 | few | TRBV5-1